The TCR beta chain under discussion was sequenced for a study of spatial heterogeneity in lung cancer. About the research overall: Sequencing of follow-up PBMC samples took place when they were available, at a median of roughly 25 months after resection. Detected beta-chain sequences consistently exceeded alpha-chain sequences. General study findings and limits: Ubiquitous expanded tumor TCRs showed up in blood more at resection than follow-up.

Every TCR cDNA molecule bore its own unique molecular identifier. One entry per CDR3 protein, called by TCRdb with MiXCR from the 5' RACE reads. The sample shows 50,000 to 60,000 distinct CDR3 sequences, 6.5% to 7.5% of them seen only once. This clonotype was seen ten or more times. The antigen remains undetermined. The CDR3 contains 15 residues. V was pared by 0 bases and J by 3 bases, with 10 bases between. The germline gives CDR1 SGDLS, CDR2 YYNGEE. This sample's time point: blood at routine non-recurrence follow-up after resection. Sequencing covered unsorted whole RNA taken from tumor, nontumor lung or frozen PBMC.

The specimen was PBMCs, collected at follow-up. The V and J genes are TRBV9 and TRBJ2-1, with a possible D match to TRBD2 (5 bases). The TCR was taken from a female donor with early-stage non-small cell lung cancer. The CDR3 nucleotides are TGTGCCAGCAGCGTAGGTCCAGCGGACTACAATGAGCAGTTCTTC. It is translated as CASSVGPADYNEQFF.